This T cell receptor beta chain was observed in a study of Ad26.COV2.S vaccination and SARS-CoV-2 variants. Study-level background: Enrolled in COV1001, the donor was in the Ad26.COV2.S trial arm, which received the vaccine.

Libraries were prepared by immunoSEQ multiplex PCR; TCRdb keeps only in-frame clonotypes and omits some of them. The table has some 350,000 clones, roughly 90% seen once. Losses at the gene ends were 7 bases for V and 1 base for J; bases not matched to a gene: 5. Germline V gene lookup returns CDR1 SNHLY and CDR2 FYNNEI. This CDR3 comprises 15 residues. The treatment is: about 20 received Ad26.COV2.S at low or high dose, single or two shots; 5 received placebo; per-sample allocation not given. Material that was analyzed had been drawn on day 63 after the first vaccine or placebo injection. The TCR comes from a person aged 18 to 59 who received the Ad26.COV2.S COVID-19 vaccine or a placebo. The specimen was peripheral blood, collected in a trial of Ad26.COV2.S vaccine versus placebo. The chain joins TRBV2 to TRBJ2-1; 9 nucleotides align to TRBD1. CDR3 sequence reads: CASILDRGSYNEQFF. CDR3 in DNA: TGTGCCAGCATTCTAGACAGGGGGTCCTACAATGAGCAGTTCTTC.